One and the same sample provided the 25 T cell receptor beta chains below, sequenced in a study of shared clonotypes between healthy human individuals. Assay used: immunoSEQ multiplex PCR; TCRdb lists only in-frame clones, some missing. The profile shows hundreds of thousands of clones, more than 70% of them singletons. Sequencing input: memory CD4+ T cells sorted from blood. Stated subset: CD45RA-negative fraction. The receptor set was obtained from a woman in her twenties or thirties in good health.

This sequence joins TRBV29-1 and TRBJ1-2; 9 nucleotides agree with TRBD1. V lost 4 bases and J lost 3; bases outside the gene matches: 3. Germline V gives CDR1 SQVTM, CDR2 ANQGSEA. The CDR3 spans 13 residues. This CDR3 is CSVARTGDYGYTF. CDR3 coding DNA: TGCAGCGTTGCTAGGACAGGGGACTATGGCTACACCTTC.

This chain links TRBV28 with TRBJ1-4, with D unclear. This CDR3 contains 13 residues. The germline V and J ends were trimmed by 4 bases and 6 bases, with 9 bases remaining between them. The germline V gene encodes CDR1 MDHEN and CDR2 SYDVKM. The CDR3 is CASSYTSDEKLFF. CDR3 nucleotide sequence: TGTGCCAGCAGTTACACTTCTGATGAAAAACTGTTTTTT.

The chain uses TRBV19 and TRBJ1-5; 9 bases line up with TRBD1. Germline V gene lookup returns CDR1 LNHDA and CDR2 SQIVND (reference sequence). CDR3 length: 16 amino acids. Trimming took 3 bases from V and 4 from J; bases not matched to a gene: 7. The CDR3 is CASSIFGTGRNQPQHF. The CDR3 nucleotides are TGTGCCAGTAGTATTTTCGGGACAGGGAGGAATCAGCCCCAGCATTTT.

This chain connects TRBV5-1 to TRBJ2-5, with D hard to call. The CDR3 is 14 residues long. V was shortened by 0 bases and J by 2 bases, with 8 bases between the two germline ends. Germline lookup yields CDR1 SGHRS and CDR2 YFSETQ. CDR3 DNA: TGCGCCAGCAGCTTGGTTCTACTTCAAGAGACCCAGTACTTC. This translates into CASSLVLLQETQYF. Looking up the rest from reference TRBV5-1 and TRBJ2-5 gives the full variable domain: KAGVTQTPRYLIKTRGQQVTLSCSPISGHRSVSWYQQTPGQGLQFLFEYFSETQRNKGNFPGRFSGRQFSNSRSEMNVSTLELGDSALYLCASSLVLLQETQYFGPGTRLLVL.

There are a few counts of this clone. V and J are TRBV20-1 and TRBJ1-1, with D unclear. Germline V gives CDR1 DFQATT, CDR2 SNEGSKA (reference sequence). This CDR3 is built from 11 residues. Deletions cut 5 bases from V and 1 base from J, with 5 bases between. DNA of the CDR3: TGCAGTGCTGTGGCGAACACTGAAGCTTTCTTT. It codes for CSAVANTEAFF.

This chain uses TRBV28 with TRBJ2-7, with D perhaps TRBD1 (6 bases). In germline, CDR1 is MDHEN, CDR2 SYDVKM. The CDR3 runs 14 residues. V lost 3 bases and J lost 7, with 16 bases in between. This chain's CDR3 is CASSLPGDLLEQYF. The CDR3 coding sequence is TGTGCCAGCAGTTTGCCAGGGGACCTCCTAGAGCAGTACTTC. The full variable domain, with the rest looked up from reference TRBV28 and TRBJ2-7, is DVKVTQSSRYLVKRTGEKVFLECVQDMDHENMFWYRQDPGLGLRLIYFSYDVKMKEKGDIPEGYSVSREKKERFSLILESASTNQTSMYLCASSLPGDLLEQYFGPGTRLTVT.

The chain joins TRBV5-1 to TRBJ2-3; TRBD1 agrees at 9 bases. The trim removed 4 bases at V and 6 bases at J, leaving 0 bases unmatched. Germline CDR1 SGHRS, CDR2 YFSETQ. The CDR3 is made up of 12 amino acids. The CDR3 reads CASSGTGDTQYF. The CDR3 nucleotides are TGCGCCAGCAGCGGGACAGGGGATACGCAGTATTTT.

The CDR3 coding sequence is TGCGCCAGCAGCTTAAGGGGGCCTAGCTCCTACAATGAGCAGTTCTTC. Its protein is CASSLRGPSSYNEQFF. This rearrangement joins TRBV5-1 to TRBJ2-1; 7 bases map to TRBD1. CDR1 and CDR2 from the germline V gene are SGHRS and YFSETQ. With V trimmed by 2 bases and J by 0 bases, 5 bases remained unmatched. This CDR3 has 16 residues.

This clone was found a few times. The V call is TRBV5-1, the J call TRBJ2-2; no clear D gene. V was trimmed by 5 bases and J by 5 bases, leaving 7 bases between them. CDR3 length: 12 residues. Germline-derived CDR1 and CDR2 are SGHRS and YFSETQ. CDR3 coding DNA: TGCGCCAGCAGTATGGGGACCGGGGAGCTGTTTTTT. This translates into CASSMGTGELFF.

The chain recombines TRBV7-7 with TRBJ2-5; weak D call: TRBD2 (5 bases). The CDR3 contains 13 residues. V was pared by 5 bases and J by 5 bases, with 12 bases between. Germline assignment: CDR1 SSHAT and CDR2 FNYEAQ (reference sequence). CDR3: CASSPDPGETQYF. The CDR3 nucleotides are TGTGCCAGCAGCCCGGACCCGGGGGAGACCCAGTACTTC. Looking up the rest from reference TRBV7-7 and TRBJ2-5 gives the full variable domain: GAGVSQSPRYKVTKRGQDVTLRCDPISSHATLYWYQQALGQGPEFLTYFNYEAQPDKSGLPSDRFSAERPEGSISTLTIQRTEQRDSAMYRCASSPDPGETQYFGPGTRLLVL.

This chain connects TRBV9 to TRBJ2-5, with a tentative D call TRBD2 (6 bases). CDR3 size: 15 residues. Germline CDR1 SGDLS, CDR2 YYNGEE. V lost 3 bases, J lost 4 bases, and 16 bases lay in between. CDR3 DNA: TGTGCCAGCAGCGCTCCCGTGGACGGGGGAGAGACCCAGTACTTC. Translating it yields CASSAPVDGGETQYF.

In regard to this clone: Other nucleotide sequences in the sample specify the same CDR3. CDR3 sequence (DNA): TGTGCCAGCAGCTTCAGGGGTCAGGAGACCCAGTACTTC. This codes for CASSFRGQETQYF. V usage is TRBV6-6 and J usage is TRBJ2-5, with D possibly matching TRBD1 (6 bases). The CDR3 is made up of 13 amino acids. Germline CDR1 reads MNHNY; CDR2 reads SVGAGI (reference sequence). V was shortened by 6 bases and J by 5 bases, with 13 bases between the two germline ends.

This clone was recorded a few times. This sequence joins TRBV28 and TRBJ2-6; the D gene is possibly TRBD1 (5 bases). CDR1 is MDHEN, CDR2 SYDVKM, per germline. Deletions cut 3 bases from V and 0 bases from J, with 18 bases between. The CDR3 extends over 19 amino acids. The CDR3 is CASSFPVGGAHSGANVLTF. The CDR3 DNA sequence: TGTGCCAGCAGTTTTCCGGTCGGTGGGGCCCACTCTGGGGCCAACGTCCTGACTTTC. The complete variable domain, with remaining parts taken from reference TRBV28 and TRBJ2-6, reads DVKVTQSSRYLVKRTGEKVFLECVQDMDHENMFWYRQDPGLGLRLIYFSYDVKMKEKGDIPEGYSVSREKKERFSLILESASTNQTSMYLCASSFPVGGAHSGANVLTFGAGSRLTVL.

In nucleotides, the CDR3 is TGTGCCAGCAGCTCTTACGGACACCACAATGAGCAGTTCTTC. Protein sequence: CASSSYGHHNEQFF. V gene TRBV11-2 combines with J gene TRBJ2-1, with D tentatively TRBD1 (5 bases). This CDR3 contains 14 residues. CDR1 is SGHAT, CDR2 FQNNGV, per germline. V was trimmed by 4 bases and J by 5 bases, leaving 12 bases between them.

The V and J genes are TRBV5-1 and TRBJ2-1; D unresolved. CDR3 length: 14 residues. Trimming removed 5 bases from V and 3 bases from J, with 12 bases in between. Germline V gene data show CDR1 as SGHRS and CDR2 as YFSETQ. The CDR3 loop is CASRNEPNYNEQFF. CDR3 sequence (DNA): TGCGCCAGCAGGAATGAGCCTAACTACAATGAGCAGTTCTTC.

This chain joins TRBV28 and TRBJ2-1; D unclear. The V end lost 7 bases, the J end lost 7 bases, and 8 bases lay between the germline ends. The CDR3 contains 11 residues. CDR1 is MDHEN, CDR2 SYDVKM, per germline. The CDR3 DNA reads as TGTGCCAGCAAGGGTATTAATGAGCAGTTCTTC. Protein sequence: CASKGINEQFF.

The V and J genes are TRBV6-5 and TRBJ2-2; TRBD2 agrees at 8 bases. The germline V gene has CDR1 MNHEY and CDR2 SVGAGI. V shed 7 bases and J 7 bases; nucleotides not matched to a gene: 11. The length of the CDR3 is 15 residues. The CDR3 nucleotides read TGTGCCAGCATCAACGGGGCAGCGGGAGTCGGGGAGCTGTTTTTT. It translates to CASINGAAGVGELFF.

The chain couples TRBV28 to TRBJ2-5; D may be TRBD2 (7 bases). CDR1 MDHEN and CDR2 SYDVKM come from the germline V gene. The V end lost 7 bases, the J end lost 4 bases, and 16 bases lay between the germline ends. This CDR3 contains 14 residues. This CDR3 reads CASILGGAGETQYF. The CDR3 DNA sequence: TGTGCCAGCATCCTGGGGGGGGCAGGAGAGACCCAGTACTTC.

The chain links TRBV7-9 to TRBJ2-2; D perhaps matches TRBD1 (6 bases). CDR3 length: 16 amino acids. Germline loops: CDR1 SEHNR, CDR2 FQNEAQ (reference sequence). Deletions cut 5 bases from V and 0 bases from J, with 13 bases between. The CDR3 DNA sequence: TGTGCCAGCAGCAGCCGGGACACGTCGAACACCGGGGAGCTGTTTTTT. Translating it yields CASSSRDTSNTGELFF.

The table lists this clone with many counts. Different DNA sequences within this sample yield the same CDR3. The chain joins TRBV18 to TRBJ2-3, with 14 bases fitting TRBD2. The CDR3 sequence is 16 residues long. Germline values: CDR1 KGHSH, CDR2 LQKENI. After removal of 10 bases from V and 0 bases from J, the junction contained 6 bases not matched to a gene. The chain's CDR3 is CATGTSGRGSTDTQYF. The CDR3 bases are TGTGCCACCGGGACTAGCGGGAGAGGGAGCACAGATACGCAGTATTTT.

This chain connects TRBV27 to TRBJ1-2, with D uncertain. The CDR3 is 15 amino acids. V was shortened by 0 bases and J by 4 bases, with 12 bases between the two germline ends. Per the germline V gene, CDR1 is MNHEY and CDR2 is SMNVEV (reference sequence). Written as DNA, the CDR3 is TGTGCCAGCAGTTTATCCATGGCAGCTACCTATGGCTACACCTTC. Its protein is CASSLSMAATYGYTF.

The chain employs TRBV6-4 and TRBJ1-1; D ambiguous. V lost 2 bases to trimming and J lost 6 bases, with 16 bases between them. Germline lookup yields CDR1 MRHNA and CDR2 SNTAGT. CDR3 length equals 15 residues. The CDR3 DNA reads TGTGCCAGCAGTGACGGAGAGGGCAGTAACTCTGAAGCTTTCTTT. This sequence encodes CASSDGEGSNSEAFF.

The V and J genes are TRBV5-1 and TRBJ2-7, with 8 bases fitting TRBD2. J was trimmed by 0 bases and V by 4 bases; bases with no gene match: 15. The CDR3 runs to 18 residues. Germline lookup yields CDR1 SGHRS and CDR2 YFSETQ. CDR3 loop: CASSTDPRTSGFSYEQYF. The CDR3 DNA follows: TGCGCCAGCAGCACTGACCCGAGAACTAGCGGCTTCTCCTACGAGCAGTACTTC.

This clone was seen at least ten times. The rearrangement uses TRBV7-6 and TRBJ2-7; D not certain. CDR1 SGHVS and CDR2 FNYEAQ come from the germline V gene. The CDR3 consists of 15 residues. V shed 2 bases and J shed 5 bases, with 16 bases lying between them. The CDR3 coding sequence is TGTGCCAGCAGCTTATCCGGTCTAGGCGGCCACGAGCAGTACTTC. Amino acid sequence: CASSLSGLGGHEQYF.

This clone was detected a few times. This chain's CDR3 is CASRKGLQTSGEQYF. The CDR3, as DNA: TGCGCCAGCCGGAAGGGCTTACAAACGAGCGGCGAGCAGTACTTC. The chain has TRBV5-1 and TRBJ2-7; tentative D call: TRBD2 (5 bases). With 7 bases removed from V and 6 bases from J, the gap between germline ends came to 23 bases. This CDR3 is 15 amino acids long. CDR1 is SGHRS and CDR2 is YFSETQ in the germline V gene.